This T cell receptor (beta chain) was captured by sequencing in a study of beta chain features in type 1 diabetes. This CDR3 contains 14 residues. Looked up from germline, CDR1 is SGDLS and CDR2 is YYNGEE. V lost 0 bases and J lost 4, with 10 bases in between. Study observations and caveats: PCR might favor shorter templates, equally in patients and controls. Shortening of TCRB CDR3s, moderate but significant, appeared in all four CD4+ subsets of Type 1 diabetes patients. Whether TCRB rearrangement is influenced by HLA type was left unresolved in this analysis.

cDNA synthesis used the whole RNA isolate, giving expressed TCRB sequences. Produced via immunoSEQ multiplex PCR; TCRdb's table is partial and in-frame only. Seen here are 100,000 to 150,000 clones, 15% to 20% observed once, and the top ten hold roughly 2.5%. Donors contributed one heparinised blood draw apiece, averaging around 100 mL. In the case of this clone: The antigen remains undetermined.

The chain employs TRBV9 and TRBJ1-1; no clear D gene. The TCR originated in a man between 18 and 29 years old with type 1 diabetes. Sequencing was performed on central memory CD4+ T cells from blood. CDR3 DNA sequence: TGTGCCAGCAGCGTAGACGGTTGGAGCACTGAAGCTTTCTTT. Amino acid sequence: CASSVDGWSTEAFF.